This T cell receptor (beta chain) was recovered during a study of shared clonotypes between healthy human individuals. CDR1 and CDR2 from the germline V gene are SGHTA and FQGTGA. The CDR3 spans 12 residues. V lost 0 bases to trimming and J lost 1 base, with 0 bases between them. This clone was picked up one time. In the same sample, other DNA sequences code for this CDR3. The repertoire was sequenced with immunoSEQ multiplex PCR; TCRdb's copy has only in-frame clones and lacks some. The sample has under 2.5 million clones, 85% to 95% seen once; the top ten hold around 0.38%. Sequenced material: naive CD4+ T cells from PBMCs. Subset indicated: CD45RA+ positively selected. The V gene is TRBV7-3, the J gene TRBJ1-2; D not resolved. The receptor was isolated from a man aged 18-30 years in good health. Some clones in this sample may be carry-over from other donors' samples. CDR3 amino acids: CASSLTNYGYTF. CDR3 sequence (DNA): TGTGCCAGCAGCTTAACTAACTATGGCTACACCTTC.